The 3 T cell receptor beta chains in this list originate from one sample, sequenced in a study of graft-versus-host responses after intestinal transplantation. These TCRs are of unknown antigen specificity. Clones were sequenced by immunoSEQ multiplex PCR, and TCRdb holds only the in-frame ones, with some missing. The table records over 80,000 clones, 91% of them present only once. The starting material was unstimulated CD4+ T cells sorted from spleen or lymph node cells, obtained before transplant. The receptor source for this set is a human donor who was the organ donor for an intestinal transplant.

The chain is built from TRBV4-2 and TRBJ1-2; TRBD1 matches 10 bases. CDR1 and CDR2 from the germline V gene are LGHNA and YNFKEQ. CDR3 length equals 16 residues. The trim removed 0 bases at V and 5 bases at J, leaving 6 bases unmatched. The CDR3 bases are TGTGCCAGCAGCCAAGATGGGACAGGGGATCTTTATGGCTACACCTTC. Protein product: CASSQDGTGDLYGYTF.

In this sample, this clone turned up once. The V and J genes are TRBV5-1 and TRBJ2-5, with D tentatively TRBD2 (5 bases). Germline V CDR1 and CDR2: SGHRS, YFSETQ. This CDR3 is built from 13 residues. Trimming cost V 0 bases and J 4 bases, with 7 bases left between them. CDR3 nucleotides: TGCGCCAGCAGCTTGGGGGAGAGAGAGACCCAGTACTTC. Amino acid sequence: CASSLGERETQYF.

The chain recombines TRBV4-2 with TRBJ2-7; tentatively, D is TRBD2 (6 bases). Trimming left V 0 bases short and J 1 base short, with 13 bases between. Germline V gives CDR1 LGHNA, CDR2 YNFKEQ. This CDR3 is built from 16 residues. This chain's CDR3 is CASSQDGAGSSYEQYF. The CDR3 nucleotides read TGTGCCAGCAGCCAAGACGGTGCGGGGTCTTCCTACGAGCAGTACTTC.